What follows is one TCR beta chain and its context. The time point: pre-sensitization, week 0. Treatment described: therapeutic diphenylcyclopropenone sensitization with weekly scalp DPC. The data derive from a study of human T cells and chemical hapten exposure. In the study's own analysis: Sample TCR counts, which ranged from about 20,000 to 690,600, had a median of approximately 94,000. TCRdb analysed the RACE reads with MiXCR anew, one entry per CDR3 protein. TCRdb, not the authors, supplied the V and J calls. The sample contains some 70,000 distinct CDR3 sequences, 9.5% to 13% of which appear only once. Germline V gene sequence: CDR1 MNHNS, CDR2 SASEGT. With 2 bases removed from V and 1 base from J, the gap between germline ends came to 0 bases. The CDR3 runs 12 residues.

V gene TRBV6-1 combines with J gene TRBJ1-3, with D unclear. This specimen was whole blood, taken in connection with sensitization to the hapten diphenylcyclopropenone (DPC). This clonotype originated in a woman aged 45-60 years with alopecia areata. Some clones in this sample may be carry-over from other donors' samples. The DNA of the CDR3 is TGTGCCAGCAGTGAATCTGGAAACACCATATATTTT. This codes for CASSESGNTIYF.